The source of this T cell receptor (beta chain) is a study of early T cells in non-severe SARS-CoV-2 infection (dated by TCRdb to about 2021). Regarding the study in general: TCR sequencing used bulk RNA from unsorted whole blood, so alpha and beta chains could not be paired. The study at large found these results: VDJdb matching was skewed toward anti-spike CD8 responses, so virus-specific expansions were likely underestimated and private and CD4 specificities were missed.

The junction shows trimming of 8 bases on V and 6 bases on J, plus 13 bases between the germline ends. The germline V gene gives CDR1 as MDHEN and CDR2 as SYDVKM. The CDR3 measures 12 amino acids from cysteine to phenylalanine. Left in the record is the CDR3 DNA by itself, 36 bases read in frame from the first base. The study was a case-control design nested within a healthcare worker cohort in London, UK, with weekly nasopharyngeal swab PCR tests and blood sampling. Healthcare workers were enrolled in the week of the UK lockdown, from 23 to 31 March 2020, and were followed every week for up to roughly 15 weeks. This clonotype showed up many times. It lacks a known antigen. No base-level quality is on record; no much larger clone is a single base apart. Libraries came from 5' RACE. TCRdb shows the sequencer as NextSeq 500. To correct for sequencing error and PCR bias, the TCR library protocol tagged individual cDNA molecules with unique molecular identifiers. Both TCR alpha and beta chains were sequenced, and tight co-correlation was observed between alpha and beta sequence abundances in each sample. Turning to the authors' computational methods: Decombinator V4 was used to annotate TCR sequences for V gene, J gene and CDR3. TCRs were defined as expanded if a significant change between any two time points was detected under a Poisson model with p below 0.0001. Abundances of TCRs were expressed as counts per million after normalisation to the total number of TCRs sequenced in each sample. TRAV1-2 paired with TRAJ12, TRAJ20 or TRAJ33 defined MAIT TCRs, while TRAV10 paired with TRAJ18 defined iNKT TCRs. VDJdb, accessed 1 November 2021, was searched for CMV, EBV and SARS-CoV-2 annotated TCRs, excluding TCRs annotated for multiple antigens. TCRdb reworked the public reads: Q25 trimming with fastp, MiXCR clone assembly, productive beta chains retained. Entries that share a CDR3 protein sequence are merged under the most common genes and DNA. What appears here as the V and J calls and clone size reflects TCRdb's work, not the paper's. Counted in this sample were approximately 35,000 distinct CDR3 sequences; more than 4% of them appeared once. Clones ranked in the top ten supply about 5.4% of the sample.

The specimen sequenced was whole blood. The TCR comes from an adult who was a healthcare worker with PCR-confirmed SARS-CoV-2 infection or an uninfected control (not recorded which). The V gene is TRBV28 and the J gene is TRBJ1-2, with the D gene call left open. The CDR3 here reads CASALERNGYTF. The sequence in DNA is TGTGCCAGCGCACTCGAAAGGAATGGCTACACCTTC.